A selection of T cell receptor beta chains follows, all from one sample in a study of CD8 T cells in Susac syndrome. TCRdb analysed the immunoSEQ multiplex PCR reads with MiXCR anew, one entry per CDR3 protein. This table holds approximately 65,000 distinct CDR3 sequences, approximately 94% found once. The sequenced sample was CD8+ T cells from PBMCs. Receptors originate from a human donor in good health. CDR3s include the opening cysteine and the closing phenylalanine or tryptophan. D genes are given only for firm matches. Expanded clones are given a class, and other clones once, few, many or no size at all.

J	V	size	length	D	DNA	CDR3
TRBJ2-7	TRBV4-3	once	15	TRBD1	TGCGCCAGCAGCCAAGATCGGACAGGGGGGTACGAGCAGTACTTC	CASSQDRTGGYEQYF
TRBJ2-5	TRBV7-8	.	14	.	TGTGCCAGCAGCTTGAACAGGGACCAAGAGACCCAGTACTTC	CASSLNRDQETQYF
TRBJ2-6	TRBV7-9	.	15	.	TGTGCCAGCAGCGAAGGGGCGTTTGGGGCCAACGTCCTGAATTTC	CASSEGAFGANVLNF
TRBJ2-7	TRBV4-2	.	15	.	TGTGCCAGCAGCCAAGAGTACTTTCAAACCTACGAGCAGTACTTC	CASSQEYFQTYEQYF
TRBJ1-2	TRBV29-1	.	13	TRBD1	TGCAGCGTTGAATCTGACAGGGACTATGGCTACACCTTC	CSVESDRDYGYTF
TRBJ2-7	TRBV6-5	.	13	.	TGTGCCAGCAGTTACTCGATAACGGCAACCCCGTACTTC	CASSYSITATPYF
TRBJ1-5	TRBV19	.	14	.	TGTGCCAGTAGTCCCCGGGACGGTCTCGGGCCCCAGCATTTT	CASSPRDGLGPQHF
TRBJ1-1	TRBV6-2/TRBV6-3	.	13	.	TGTGCCAGTCGCCGGGACCTCAAGATCCAAGCTTTCTTT	CASRRDLKIQAFF
TRBJ1-3	TRBV4-1	.	16	.	TGCGCCAGCAGCCAAGAAACCCGCCCTGAGGGAAACACCATATATTTT	CASSQETRPEGNTIYF
TRBJ2-7	TRBV5-4	once	15	.	TGTGCCAGCAGCCCCACCATTGCATCGGCCTACGAGCAGTACTTC	CASSPTIASAYEQYF
TRBJ2-7	TRBV9	.	14	TRBD1	TGTGCCAGCAGCGAAGGGACAGGGGGCTACGAGCAGTACTTC	CASSEGTGGYEQYF
TRBJ2-5	TRBV3-1	.	15	.	TGTGCCAGCAGCCAAGAGAGTACAGCCTTGGAGACCCAGTACTTC	CASSQESTALETQYF
TRBJ2-7	TRBV10-3	.	14	TRBD1	TGTGCCATCAGTAGGACAGGGTGGTCCTACGAGCAGTACTTC	CAISRTGWSYEQYF
TRBJ2-1	TRBV29-1	.	18	TRBD2	TGCAGCGCCGAAGGACTAGCTATAAGACCTAGCTCCTACAATGAGCAGTTCTTC	CSAEGLAIRPSSYNEQFF
TRBJ2-1	TRBV29-1	once	12	.	TGCAGCGTTGAAGTACGGGACAATGAGCAGTTCTTC	CSVEVRDNEQFF
TRBJ2-3	TRBV20-1	once	19	TRBD2	TGCAGTGCTAGAGTGCGGACTAGCGGGGGGGGAAGGGGCACAGATACGCAGTATTTT	CSARVRTSGGGRGTDTQYF
TRBJ1-2	TRBV7-2	.	13	.	TGTGCCAGCAGCGTATTGGGTGACTATGGCTACACCTTC	CASSVLGDYGYTF
TRBJ1-2	TRBV5-5	.	15	.	TGTGCCAGCAGCTTGGGAGACGGGCCTAGGAGGGGCTACACCTTC	CASSLGDGPRRGYTF
TRBJ1-3	TRBV7-2	.	15	.	TGTGCCAGCAGCTTAGGCACAGGGACTGGAAACACCATATATTTT	CASSLGTGTGNTIYF
TRBJ2-7	TRBV20-1	.	13	TRBD1	TGCAGTGCGGGGACAGAGGACACCTACGAGCAGTACTTC	CSAGTEDTYEQYF
TRBJ2-1	TRBV5-8	.	18	TRBD1	TGTGCCAGCAGCTCGAGTCCTTTACAGGGGAACTCCTACAATGAGCAGTTCTTC	CASSSSPLQGNSYNEQFF
TRBJ2-1	TRBV6-2/TRBV6-3	.	19	TRBD2	TGTGCCAGCAGTTCACCGGGACTAGCGGGGGGGCGCTCCTACAATGAGCAGTTCTTC	CASSSPGLAGGRSYNEQFF
TRBJ1-1	TRBV7-9	.	15	TRBD1	TGTGCCAGCAGCTTAGGGGGACAGACTACCATTGAAGCTTTCTTT	CASSLGGQTTIEAFF
TRBJ2-1	TRBV20-1	.	16	.	TGCAGTGCTAGAGGAGGCCCGCAGACAACGTACAATGAGCAGTTCTTC	CSARGGPQTTYNEQFF
TRBJ2-7	TRBV27	.	13	.	TGTGCCAGCAGTTTCATGGCGGGCCACGAGCAGTACTTC	CASSFMAGHEQYF
TRBJ2-2	TRBV5-1	.	14	.	TGCGCGAGCGACCCCGGTTGGAACACCGGGGAGCTGTTTTTT	CASDPGWNTGELFF
TRBJ2-7	TRBV7-3	.	14	TRBD1	TGTGCCAGCAGCCAATTCGGACAGGTTGGCGAGCAGTACTTC	CASSQFGQVGEQYF
TRBJ2-2	TRBV13	.	18	TRBD2	TGTGCCAGCAGCTTACTACTAGCGGGGGGCGGAAACACCGGGGAGCTGTTTTTT	CASSLLLAGGGNTGELFF
TRBJ2-7	TRBV13	once	14	.	TGTGCCAGCAGCTTAGAACAGACCGGCTACGAGCAGTACTTC	CASSLEQTGYEQYF
TRBJ1-2	TRBV27	once	13	.	TGTGCCAGCAGCCGGTCGAGGTTCTATGGCTACACCTTC	CASSRSRFYGYTF
TRBJ2-7	TRBV4-1	.	16	.	TGCGCCAGCAGCCAAGAGGTCAGTGGACCTTACTACGAGCAGTACTTC	CASSQEVSGPYYEQYF
TRBJ1-1	TRBV6-6	.	15	TRBD1	TGTGCCAGCAGCCTAGACCCAGGGGGGAACACTGAAGCTTTCTTT	CASSLDPGGNTEAFF
TRBJ1-2	TRBV27	.	15	.	TGTGCCAGCAGTTTCTCCGGGGTAGGCTACTATGGCTACACCTTC	CASSFSGVGYYGYTF
TRBJ2-1	TRBV11-1	.	15	.	TGTGCCAGCAGCTTACGACGGGGATCCTACAATGAGCAGTTCTTC	CASSLRRGSYNEQFF
TRBJ2-7	TRBV5-1	.	17	TRBD2	TGCGCCAGCAGCTTGGGGTTCGGGGGGTCGCTATCCTACGAGCAGTACTTC	CASSLGFGGSLSYEQYF